This T cell receptor (beta chain) was captured by sequencing in a study of blood T cell repertoires in COVID-19. For the study at large: Sites in the United States, Italy and Spain provided acute and convalescent COVID-19 samples. PBMCs, B-cell-depleted T cells, or T cells were the source of the cDNA or gDNA that made up the material.

Germline V gene sequence: CDR1 SQVTM, CDR2 ANQGSEA. V lost 0 bases to trimming and J lost 5 bases, with 8 bases between them. The CDR3 is 13 amino acids. TCRdb's table, derived via immunoSEQ multiplex PCR, lists solely in-frame clones and lacks some. The profile shows under 400,000 clones, around 88% of them singletons. The sequenced material came from peripheral blood. This clonotype was sampled from a woman in her twenties or thirties with COVID-19, enrolled during active disease. The genes are TRBV29-1 and TRBJ2-1; TRBD2 might be the D (6 bases). CDR3 in DNA: TGCAGCGTTGAAGATTGGAGGGACAATGAGCAGTTCTTC. Its protein product is CSVEDWRDNEQFF.